The 3 T cell receptor beta chains listed next were all sequenced from one sample in a study of blood T cell repertoires in COVID-19. TCRdb's table, derived via immunoSEQ multiplex PCR, lists solely in-frame clones and lacks some. The profile shows about 370,000 clones, 80% to 90% of them singletons. Sequencing was done on a sample of PBMCs or T cells enriched from blood (not recorded which). The receptors were gathered from a man aged 18 to 29 who had recovered from COVID-19.

The rearrangement uses TRBV6-5 and TRBJ1-2; weak D call: TRBD1 (5 bases). The CDR3 contains 12 residues. With 4 bases removed from V and 6 bases from J, the gap between germline ends came to 9 bases. Germline values: CDR1 MNHEY, CDR2 SVGAGI. The CDR3 region is CASSSFRDGYTF. DNA for the CDR3: TGTGCCAGCAGTTCGTTCAGGGATGGCTACACCTTC.

The V and J genes are TRBV24-1 and TRBJ2-1; no reliable D call. V was trimmed by 2 bases and J by 7 bases, leaving 5 bases between them. This CDR3 spans 12 amino acids. Germline-derived CDR1 and CDR2 are KGHDR and SFDVKD. This CDR3 reads CATSDWSNEQFF. As DNA, the CDR3 is TGTGCCACCAGTGATTGGAGTAATGAGCAGTTCTTC.

This clone was seen more than once but under ten times. The rearrangement joins TRBV9 to TRBJ2-1, with D tentatively TRBD1 (6 bases). This CDR3 spans 13 amino acids. V lost 4 bases and J lost 7, with 12 bases in between. Per the germline V gene, CDR1 is SGDLS and CDR2 is YYNGEE. The CDR3 DNA reads TGTGCCAGCAGCAAACAGGGAAAGAATGAGCAGTTCTTC. Translated: CASSKQGKNEQFF.